The rows below give T cell receptor beta chains drawn from one sample of a study of memory CD4+ T cells and cytomegalovirus serostatus. TCRdb keeps only in-frame clones here, not all; method: immunoSEQ multiplex PCR. The table has over 50,000 clones, roughly four fifths seen once; the top ten hold about 0.88%. Sequenced sample: memory CD4+ T cells from blood. These TCRs come from an adult in good health and CMV-seronegative. The CDR3 runs from the conserved cysteine through the conserved F or W. D genes are given only for firm matches. The listing skips clone size in some rows; elsewhere it reads once, few, many or a size class.

J | length | V | size | D | DNA | CDR3
TRBJ1-5 | 15 | TRBV28 | few | - | TGTGCCAGCAGTAGCCATAGCAGCGGAGATCAGCCCCAGCATTTT | CASSSHSSGDQPQHF
TRBJ2-5 | 15 | TRBV5-4 | - | - | TGTGCCAGCAGCGCCTACTCCCAGACCCAAGAGACCCAGTACTTC | CASSAYSQTQETQYF
TRBJ1-1 | 14 | TRBV7-9 | - | - | TGTGCCAGCAGCTTAGGACGGGCGAACACTGAAGCTTTCTTT | CASSLGRANTEAFF
TRBJ2-3 | 13 | TRBV7-3 | - | - | TGTGCCAGCAGCTCGGAACCCACAGATACGCAGTATTTT | CASSSEPTDTQYF
TRBJ2-1 | 14 | TRBV7-3 | - | - | TGTGCCAGCAGCCGCCCGGGGCGGTCGAATGAGCAGTTCTTC | CASSRPGRSNEQFF
TRBJ2-1 | 11 | TRBV29-1 | - | - | TGCAGCCACCCCTCACGGGGGCAGCAGTTCTTC | CSHPSRGQQFF
TRBJ2-1 | 15 | TRBV10-1 | - | TRBD2 | TGCGCCAGCAGCACCGGGAGGGGGACGTACAATGAGCAGTTCTTC | CASSTGRGTYNEQFF
TRBJ2-6 | 15 | TRBV15 | - | - | TGTGCCACCCAAAGATGGGGCTCTGGGGCCAACGTCCTGACTTTC | CATQRWGSGANVLTF
TRBJ1-2 | 14 | TRBV2 | medium-sized | TRBD1 | TGTGCCAGCAGCGAACAGGGGGCTAACTATGGCTACACCTTC | CASSEQGANYGYTF
TRBJ2-3 | 15 | TRBV6-1 | once | TRBD2 | TGTGCCAGCAGTGAACTAGCGGGAGGCCCAGATACGCAGTATTTT | CASSELAGGPDTQYF
TRBJ1-1 | 14 | TRBV5-1 | - | - | TGCGCCAGCAGCTTGCAACATATGAACACTGAAGCTTTCTTT | CASSLQHMNTEAFF
TRBJ1-3 | 15 | TRBV2 | - | - | TGTGCCAGCAGTGGGGCTACAGGCTCTGGAAACACCATATATTTT | CASSGATGSGNTIYF
TRBJ2-7 | 16 | TRBV7-2 | - | TRBD2 | TGTGCCAGCAGCTTTCATAGGACTAGCGGAGGCTACGAGCAGTACTTC | CASSFHRTSGGYEQYF
TRBJ2-1 | 20 | TRBV7-8 | - | TRBD2 | TGTGCCAGCAGCACCCTGCCCGGGACTAGCGGGGAAGGCTCCTACAATGAGCAGTTCTTC | CASSTLPGTSGEGSYNEQFF
TRBJ1-3 | 14 | TRBV27 | - | TRBD1 | TGTGCCAGCAGTTTGGGCAGGGGGCAGAACACCATATATTTT | CASSLGRGQNTIYF
TRBJ2-6 | 15 | TRBV7-8 | - | - | TGTGCCAGCAGCCGAGGCCTGTCTGGGGCCAACGTCCTGACTTTC | CASSRGLSGANVLTF
TRBJ2-7 | 13 | TRBV5-5 | - | - | TGTGCCAGCAGCCCGGACAGAGCCTACGAGCAGTACTTC | CASSPDRAYEQYF
TRBJ1-5 | 12 | TRBV6-1 | - | - | TGTGCCAGCAGTCATGGGTTTCAGCCCCAGCATTTT | CASSHGFQPQHF
TRBJ2-2 | 18 | TRBV4-1 | - | - | TGCGCCAGCAGCCAAGATCGGAGACAGAACGCGAACACCGGGGAGCTGTTTTTT | CASSQDRRQNANTGELFF
TRBJ1-6 | 17 | TRBV7-6 | - | TRBD1 | TGTGCCAGCAGCCTCAACGCCGGGACAGGGGCGCCTTCACCCCTCCACTTT | CASSLNAGTGAPSPLHF
TRBJ2-7 | 16 | TRBV18 | - | TRBD1 | TGTGCCAGCTCACCAATAGGGACAGGGGGGGCCTACGAGCAGTACTTC | CASSPIGTGGAYEQYF
TRBJ1-1 | 15 | TRBV7-9 | - | - | TGTGCCAGCAGCTCCGATGGGGTCCTGGGCACTGAAGCTTTCTTT | CASSSDGVLGTEAFF
TRBJ1-2 | 15 | TRBV5-4 | once | - | TGTGCCAGCAGCCCTGGTGGAGGGCGAGGATATGGCTACACCTTC | CASSPGGGRGYGYTF
TRBJ2-3 | 15 | TRBV18 | - | - | TGTGCCAGCTCACCCACATCTGGGAAGGCAGATACGCAGTATTTT | CASSPTSGKADTQYF
TRBJ2-7 | 16 | TRBV7-6 | - | TRBD2 | TGTGCCAGCAGCCCTAGGCCGGGACTAGCAGCTTACGAGCAGTACTTC | CASSPRPGLAAYEQYF
TRBJ2-2 | 22 | TRBV4-1 | - | TRBD2 | TGCGCCAGCAGCCACCCCGCCCTAAGACTAGCGGGAGGTAGCATGAACACCGGGGAGCTGTTTTTT | CASSHPALRLAGGSMNTGELFF
TRBJ1-1 | 14 | TRBV19 | - | - | TGTGCCAGTAGTATAGTGTGGGGTAACACTGAAGCTTTCTTT | CASSIVWGNTEAFF
TRBJ2-2 | 16 | TRBV11-2 | - | TRBD1 | TGTGCCAGCACCGACGGGACAGGGGGTTACACCGGGGAGCTGTTTTTT | CASTDGTGGYTGELFF
TRBJ2-6 | 18 | TRBV5-1 | - | - | TGCGCCAGCAGCTTCGGATCAGCAGGGGCCACTGGGGCCAACGTCCTGACTTTC | CASSFGSAGATGANVLTF
TRBJ2-7 | 14 | TRBV6-5 | - | - | TGTGCCAGCAGTCACCCAGACGGAATCTACGAGCAGTACTTC | CASSHPDGIYEQYF
TRBJ2-7 | 14 | TRBV28 | - | - | TGTGCCAGCAGGGGCGGGACGGCTGCCTACGAGCAGTACTTC | CASRGGTAAYEQYF
TRBJ1-6 | 14 | TRBV6-1 | - | TRBD1 | TGTGCCAGCAGTGAGGGACAGGGGGCTTCACCCCTCCACTTT | CASSEGQGASPLHF
TRBJ2-3 | 15 | TRBV4-1 | - | - | TGCGCCAGCAGCCAAGAGGGGTGGGGCACAGATACGCAGTATTTT | CASSQEGWGTDTQYF
TRBJ2-3 | 15 | TRBV28 | - | TRBD1 | TGTGCCACATTACCGGGACAGGGGCCCACAGATACGCAGTATTTT | CATLPGQGPTDTQYF
TRBJ1-1 | 13 | TRBV2 | once | TRBD1 | TGTGCCAGCAGCGGACAGGGCCAAGGGGAAGCTTTCTTT | CASSGQGQGEAFF
TRBJ1-1 | 13 | TRBV7-2 | few | - | TGTGCCAGCAGCGCCGGACTTAACACTGAAGCTTTCTTT | CASSAGLNTEAFF
TRBJ1-4 | 12 | TRBV29-1 | few | - | TGCAGCGTTGGAGGGCCCGGTGGAAAACTGTTTTTT | CSVGGPGGKLFF
TRBJ2-3 | 14 | TRBV7-6 | - | TRBD1 | TGTGCCAGCAGCTCGGACAGGGGATTTGGTACGCAGTATTTT | CASSSDRGFGTQYF
TRBJ2-7 | 17 | TRBV7-8 | - | TRBD1 | TGTGCCAGCAGCTTAGAATGGTTTGGGACAGGGATTTACGAGCAGTACTTC | CASSLEWFGTGIYEQYF
TRBJ1-1 | 16 | TRBV10-3 | medium-sized | - | TGTGCCATCAGTGACGGCTACTTCCGTGGGAACACTGAAGCTTTCTTT | CAISDGYFRGNTEAFF
TRBJ2-5 | 17 | TRBV25-1 | - | TRBD1 | TGTGCCAGCAGTGAGGACAGGGGGGGGGACTACCCCGAGACCCAGTACTTC | CASSEDRGGDYPETQYF
TRBJ2-7 | 15 | TRBV7-3 | - | - | TGTGCCAGCAGCCCGATGGTGGGTCCCGGCCACGAGCAGTACTTC | CASSPMVGPGHEQYF
TRBJ2-1 | 14 | TRBV11-2 | - | - | TGTGCCAGCAGCCGGCTCGTGACGTACAATGAGCAGTTCTTC | CASSRLVTYNEQFF
TRBJ1-1 | 15 | TRBV19 | - | - | TGTGCCAGTAGGGGAGGGGGTACAGGGAACACTGAAGCTTTCTTT | CASRGGGTGNTEAFF
TRBJ2-3 | 14 | TRBV7-9 | - | TRBD2 | TGTGCCAGCAGCCCTGGGACTAGTGGGGATACGCAGTATTTT | CASSPGTSGDTQYF
TRBJ1-2 | 15 | TRBV5-6 | - | - | TGTGCCAGCAGCTCCCAGATGATAGCTAACTATGGCTACACCTTC | CASSSQMIANYGYTF